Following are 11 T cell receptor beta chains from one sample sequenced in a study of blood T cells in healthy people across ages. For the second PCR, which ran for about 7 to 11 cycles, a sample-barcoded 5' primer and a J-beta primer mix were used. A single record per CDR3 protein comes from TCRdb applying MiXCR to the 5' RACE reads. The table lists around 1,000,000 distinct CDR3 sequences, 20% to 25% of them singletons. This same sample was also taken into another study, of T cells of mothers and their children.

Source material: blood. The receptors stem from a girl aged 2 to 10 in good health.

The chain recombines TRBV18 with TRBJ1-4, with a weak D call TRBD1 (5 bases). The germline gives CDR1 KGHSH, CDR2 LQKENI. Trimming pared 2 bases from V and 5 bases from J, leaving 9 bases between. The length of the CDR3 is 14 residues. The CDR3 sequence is CASSPGARNEKLFF. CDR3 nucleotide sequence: TGTGCCAGCTCACCAGGGGCGCGAAATGAAAAACTGTTTTTT. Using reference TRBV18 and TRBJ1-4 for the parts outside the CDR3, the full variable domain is NAGVMQNPRHLVRRRGQEARLRCSPMKGHSHVYWYRQLPEEGLKFMVYLQKENIIDESGMPKERFSAEFPKEGPSILRIQQVVRGDSAAYFCASSPGARNEKLFFGSGTQLSVL.

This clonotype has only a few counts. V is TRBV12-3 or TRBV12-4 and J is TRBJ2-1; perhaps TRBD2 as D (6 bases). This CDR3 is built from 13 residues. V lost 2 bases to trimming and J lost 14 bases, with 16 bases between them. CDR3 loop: CASSLTAGGIEFF. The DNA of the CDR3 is TGTGCCAGCAGTTTAACGGCCGGGGGAATCGAGTTCTTC.

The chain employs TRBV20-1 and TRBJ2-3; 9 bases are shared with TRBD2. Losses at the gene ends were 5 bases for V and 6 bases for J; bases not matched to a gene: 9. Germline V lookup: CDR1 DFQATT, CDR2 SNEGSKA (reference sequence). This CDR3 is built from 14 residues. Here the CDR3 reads CSASKREDGDTQYF. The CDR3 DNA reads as TGCAGTGCTTCGAAGCGGGAGGATGGGGATACGCAGTATTTT.

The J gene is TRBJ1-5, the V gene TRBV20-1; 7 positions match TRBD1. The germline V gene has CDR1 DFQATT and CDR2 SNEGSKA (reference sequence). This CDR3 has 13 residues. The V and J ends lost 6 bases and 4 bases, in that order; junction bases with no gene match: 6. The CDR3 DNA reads TGCAGTGCGAGGACAGGTTTTAATCAGCCCCAGCATTTT. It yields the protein CSARTGFNQPQHF.

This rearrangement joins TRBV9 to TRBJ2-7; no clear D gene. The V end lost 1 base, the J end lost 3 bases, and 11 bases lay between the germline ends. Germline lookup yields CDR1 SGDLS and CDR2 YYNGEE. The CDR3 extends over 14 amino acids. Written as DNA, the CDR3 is TGTGCCAGCAGCGTAAGTCCCGACATCTACGAGCAGTACTTC. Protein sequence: CASSVSPDIYEQYF. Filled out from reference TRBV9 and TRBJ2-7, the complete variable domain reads DSGVTQTPKHLITATGQRVTLRCSPRSGDLSVYWYQQSLDQGLQFLIQYYNGEERAKGNILERFSAQQFPDLHSELNLSSLELGDSALYFCASSVSPDIYEQYFGPGTRLTVT.

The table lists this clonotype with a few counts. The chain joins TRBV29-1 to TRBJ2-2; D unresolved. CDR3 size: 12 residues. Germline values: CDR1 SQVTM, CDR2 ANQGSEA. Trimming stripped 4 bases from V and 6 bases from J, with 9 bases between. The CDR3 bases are TGCAGCGTTGTAGGCGTCCCCGGGGAGCTGTTTTTT. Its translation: CSVVGVPGELFF.

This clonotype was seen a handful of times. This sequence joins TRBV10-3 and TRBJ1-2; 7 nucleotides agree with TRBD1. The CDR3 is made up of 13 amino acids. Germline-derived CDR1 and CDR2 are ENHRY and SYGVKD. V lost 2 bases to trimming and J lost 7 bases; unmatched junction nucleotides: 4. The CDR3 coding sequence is TGTGCCATCAGTGAGGAGGGGGCGATTGGCTACACCTTC. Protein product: CAISEEGAIGYTF.

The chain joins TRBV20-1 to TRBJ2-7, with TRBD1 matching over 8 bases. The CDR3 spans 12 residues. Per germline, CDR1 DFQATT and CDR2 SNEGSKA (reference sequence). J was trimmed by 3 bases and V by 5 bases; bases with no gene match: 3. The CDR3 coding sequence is TGCAGTGCTCTGGACAGGGACTACGAGCAGTACTTC. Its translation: CSALDRDYEQYF.

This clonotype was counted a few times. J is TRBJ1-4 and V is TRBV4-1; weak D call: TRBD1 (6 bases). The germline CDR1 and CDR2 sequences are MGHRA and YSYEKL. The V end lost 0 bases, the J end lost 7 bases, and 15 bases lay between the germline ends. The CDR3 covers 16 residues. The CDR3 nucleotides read TGCGCCAGCAGCCAAGACCCACAGGGAGGGGGTGAAAAACTGTTTTTT. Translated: CASSQDPQGGGEKLFF.

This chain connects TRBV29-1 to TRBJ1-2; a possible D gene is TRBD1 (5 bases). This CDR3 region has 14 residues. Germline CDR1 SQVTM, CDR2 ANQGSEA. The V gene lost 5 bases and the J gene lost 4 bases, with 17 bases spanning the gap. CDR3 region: CSVSTSAQVYGYTF. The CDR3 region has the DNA TGCAGCGTTAGTACCTCGGCACAGGTCTATGGCTACACCTTC.

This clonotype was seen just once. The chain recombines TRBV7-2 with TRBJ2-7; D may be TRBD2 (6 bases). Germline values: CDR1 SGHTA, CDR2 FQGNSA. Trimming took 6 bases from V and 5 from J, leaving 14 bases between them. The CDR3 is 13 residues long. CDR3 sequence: CASRDGGGNEQYF. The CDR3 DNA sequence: TGTGCCAGCAGAGACGGAGGAGGGAACGAGCAGTACTTC.